The 23 T cell receptor beta chains below were found in one sample sequenced in a study of T cells expressing NK-cell markers. TCRdb reanalyzed the 5' RACE reads, giving one entry per CDR3 protein sequence and no DNA. The sample totals about 380,000 distinct CDR3 sequences; its top ten clones hold about 5.2%. Sequencing was performed on blood T cells: a sorted CD56 or NKG2C T cell subset, CD4+ or CD8+ T cells, or bulk PBMC T cells (not recorded which). Every receptor here comes from a man aged 18 to 70 in good health.

The CDR3 sequence is CSARGQGWETQYF. The V and J genes are TRBV20-1 and TRBJ2-5; TCRdb proposes TRBD1, but this gene call is untestable without DNA. Germline V CDR1 and CDR2: DFQATT, SNEGSKA (reference sequence). The CDR3 covers 13 residues.

V and J are TRBV7-9 and TRBJ2-3; without DNA, the TCRdb call of TRBD1 cannot be checked. This CDR3 is built from 17 residues. In germline, CDR1 is SEHNR, CDR2 FQNEAQ (reference sequence). The CDR3 loop is CASSLGRQGTRTDTQYF.

The chain employs TRBV4-2 and TRBJ2-3; TCRdb's D call, TRBD2, is unchecked because there is no DNA. CDR1 and CDR2 (germline): LGHNA, YNFKEQ. The CDR3 covers 17 residues. The chain's CDR3 is CASSQDGLGGVGDTQYF.

V and J are TRBV5-1 and TRBJ2-5. Germline V lookup: CDR1 SGHRS, CDR2 YFSETQ. This CDR3 is built from 14 residues. CDR3 protein: CASSRPNTEETQYF.

V gene TRBV28 combines with J gene TRBJ2-7. Germline assignment: CDR1 MDHEN and CDR2 SYDVKM. The CDR3 sequence is 15 residues long. The CDR3 sequence is CASSFRAKHHHEQYF.

The chain recombines TRBV20-1 with TRBJ2-1; TCRdb selects TRBD1, and the lack of DNA leaves this call unchecked. This CDR3 is built from 11 residues. Germline lookup yields CDR1 DFQATT and CDR2 SNEGSKA (reference sequence). CDR3 sequence: CSAGPQIEQFF.

This rearrangement joins TRBV14 to TRBJ2-7. This CDR3 region has 15 residues. Per germline, CDR1 SGHDN and CDR2 FVKESK. CDR3 amino acids: CASSPGSARHYEQYF.

The gene calls are TRBV6-5 and TRBJ2-5; TCRdb gives TRBD2 as the D gene, but with no DNA this cannot be confirmed. Per the germline V gene, CDR1 is MNHEY and CDR2 is SVGAGI. The CDR3 extends over 16 amino acids. The CDR3 protein is CASSYSAGTSQETQYF.

The J gene is TRBJ2-5, the V gene TRBV12-3 or TRBV12-4. This CDR3 is built from 12 residues. CDR3 sequence: CASNAVQETQYF.

The chain has TRBV27 and TRBJ2-4; checking the TCRdb D call of TRBD1 is not possible without DNA. Germline V gene lookup returns CDR1 MNHEY and CDR2 SMNVEV (reference sequence). The CDR3 spans 16 residues. The CDR3 sequence is CASSLGQGMSNSIQYF.

The rearrangement joins TRBV2 to TRBJ1-3. Germline assignment: CDR1 SNHLY and CDR2 FYNNEI. The CDR3 is 14 residues long. This chain's CDR3 is CASSVLSSGNTIYF.

The chain uses TRBV6-1 and TRBJ1-5; the D call of TRBD1 rests on TCRdb alone, since no DNA is present to check it. The CDR3 loop spans 14 amino acids. Germline values: CDR1 MNHNS, CDR2 SASEGT. CDR3 loop: CASSRQGSNQPQHF.

The chain is built from TRBV29-1 and TRBJ2-7. CDR1 is SQVTM, CDR2 ANQGSEA, per germline. The CDR3 loop spans 11 amino acids. CDR3 in amino acids: CSVADTSEQYF.

This rearrangement joins TRBV6-5 to TRBJ1-1; TCRdb indicates TRBD1, and absent DNA this call remains unverified. The CDR3 is 15 amino acids. CDR1 MNHEY and CDR2 SVGAGI come from the germline V gene. CDR3 region: CASSYVWAGNTEAFF.

V gene TRBV12-2 combines with J gene TRBJ2-7; as DNA is missing, the TRBD1 call by TCRdb cannot be tested. TRBV12-2 is noted as a pseudogene. The CDR3 spans 17 residues. The CDR3 reads CASRLDGAGGRNYEQYF.

V usage is TRBV12-3 or TRBV12-4 and J usage is TRBJ2-5; TCRdb outputs TRBD1, but without DNA this stays unchecked. This CDR3 region has 16 residues. CDR3 sequence: CASSNRDRGSRETQYF.

The V and J genes are TRBV6-2 or TRBV6-3 and TRBJ2-7; the D gene TCRdb calls, TRBD2, cannot be checked with no DNA. Germline CDR1 is MNHEY and CDR2 is SVGEGT. The CDR3 is 16 residues long. CDR3 residues: CASSPLRSGGAYEQYF.

J is TRBJ1-1 and V is TRBV20-1. The germline gives CDR1 DFQATT, CDR2 SNEGSKA (reference sequence). CDR3 length: 12 amino acids. This chain's CDR3 is CSARDQSVEAFF.

V gene TRBV7-2 combines with J gene TRBJ1-2. CDR1 is SGHTA, CDR2 FQGNSA, per germline. The CDR3 consists of 13 residues. The CDR3 protein is CASSQQRNYGYTF.

The chain employs TRBV5-5 and TRBJ2-5; the D gene TCRdb calls, TRBD1, cannot be checked with no DNA. CDR3 length: 16 amino acids. Germline V gene lookup returns CDR1 SGHKS and CDR2 YYEKEE (reference sequence). CDR3 sequence reads: CASSLGAGGGQETQYF.

The rearrangement uses TRBV18 and TRBJ2-3; TCRdb proposes TRBD1, but this gene call is untestable without DNA. This CDR3 spans 16 amino acids. Looked up from germline, CDR1 is KGHSH and CDR2 is LQKENI. CDR3 in amino acids: CASRPEALGVTDTQYF.

V and J are TRBV5-1 and TRBJ1-1; without DNA, the TCRdb call of TRBD1 cannot be checked. CDR1 SGHRS and CDR2 YFSETQ come from the germline V gene. The CDR3 has 17 residues. The CDR3 region is CASSPGVVQTRVAEAFF.

The chain employs TRBV10-3 and TRBJ2-2; there is no DNA to check the TCRdb D call of TRBD2. Looked up from germline, CDR1 is ENHRY and CDR2 is SYGVKD. This CDR3 is 15 amino acids long. CDR3 sequence reads: CAISDTSGVTGELFF.